The source of this T cell receptor (beta chain) is a study of T cell responses to AZD1222 COVID-19 vaccine. Study-wide findings and caveats: The CD4 TCRs associated with vaccination extended across spike and predominated at 160-218 and 743-854. Nearly half of unique spike-specific TCRs reportedly avoided B.1.351 and B.1.1.7 mutated regions.

J lost 6 bases, V lost 2 bases, and 4 bases had no gene match. The CDR3 totals 14 residues. In germline, CDR1 is LGHDT, CDR2 YNNKEL (reference sequence). This clone was observed a handful of times. Its specificity is unknown. TCRdb keeps only in-frame clones here, not all; method: immunoSEQ multiplex PCR. The sample lists 70,000 to 95,000 clones; 88% were seen once. J is TRBJ2-7 and V is TRBV3-1 (or the pseudogene TRBV3-2), with 10 nucleotides matching TRBD2. This sequence originates from an adult who received the AZD1222 COVID-19 vaccine. The sequencing here drew on peripheral blood, taken 28 days after the second AZD1222 dose. The CDR3, as DNA: TGTGCCAGCAGCCAACCTAGCGGGAGTCGCGAGCAGTACTTC. Its protein is CASSQPSGSREQYF.